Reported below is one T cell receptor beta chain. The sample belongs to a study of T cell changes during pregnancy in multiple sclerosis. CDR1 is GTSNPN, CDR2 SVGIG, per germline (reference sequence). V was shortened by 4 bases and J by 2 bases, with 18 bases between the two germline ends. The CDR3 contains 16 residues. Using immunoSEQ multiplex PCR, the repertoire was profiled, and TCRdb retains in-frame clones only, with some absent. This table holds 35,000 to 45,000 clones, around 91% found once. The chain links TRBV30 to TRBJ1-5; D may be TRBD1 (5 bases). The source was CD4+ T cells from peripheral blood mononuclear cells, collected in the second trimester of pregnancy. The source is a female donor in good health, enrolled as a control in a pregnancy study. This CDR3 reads CAWTPLGGGGNQPQHF. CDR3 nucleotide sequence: TGTGCCTGGACCCCTTTGGGGGGTGGGGGCAATCAGCCCCAGCATTTT.